This TCR beta chain comes out of a study of a mutant IDH1 vaccine in newly diagnosed glioma. Overall study context: Treated patients, averaging around 40 years, were about 60% male and approximately 38% female. Receipt of radiotherapy, temozolomide, or both preceded the study, and most received both. Broader study findings: It was about 94% of patients that developed vaccine-induced immune responses.

The method was immunoSEQ multiplex PCR; TCRdb's version includes in-frame clones alone and lacks a portion of them. The profile shows under 80,000 clones, just over 85% of them singletons. Germline CDR1 MNHEY, CDR2 SVGAGI. The CDR3 length is 12 residues. V dropped 7 bases and J dropped 10 bases, with 16 bases sitting between them. This clone was observed a handful of times. The antigen is undetermined. Stated time point: baseline, week 1 (first vaccination visit). Specified treatment: pre-vaccination baseline after standard-of-care therapy. Diagnosis in the donors showed new WHO grade 3 or 4 astrocytomas that were IDH1-mutant and ATRX-lost.

Sequencing used PBMCs, obtained from a glioma patient treated with radiotherapy, temozolomide or both. The TCR originated in a man aged 25 to 40 with glioma. This sequence joins TRBV6-5 and TRBJ1-1, with D maybe TRBD1 (6 bases). The CDR3 bases are TGTGCCAGCAAAATACCAGGGGATGGAGCTTTCTTT. Translating it yields CASKIPGDGAFF.